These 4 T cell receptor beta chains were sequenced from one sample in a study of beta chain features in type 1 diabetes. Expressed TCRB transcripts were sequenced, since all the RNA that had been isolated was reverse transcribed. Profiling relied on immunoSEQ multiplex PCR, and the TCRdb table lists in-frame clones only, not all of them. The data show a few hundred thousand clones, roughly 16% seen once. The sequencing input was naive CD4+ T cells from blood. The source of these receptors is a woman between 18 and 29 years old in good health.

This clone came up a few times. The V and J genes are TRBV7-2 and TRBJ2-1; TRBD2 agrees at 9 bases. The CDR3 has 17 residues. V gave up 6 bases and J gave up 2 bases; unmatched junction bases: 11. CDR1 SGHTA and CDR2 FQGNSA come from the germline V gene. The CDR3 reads CASSKPKTSGTYNEQFF. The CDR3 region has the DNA TGTGCCAGCAGTAAACCCAAGACTAGCGGAACCTACAATGAGCAGTTCTTC. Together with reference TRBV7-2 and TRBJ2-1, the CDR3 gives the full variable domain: GAGVSQSPSNKVTEKGKDVELRCDPISGHTALYWYRQSLGQGLEFLIYFQGNSAPDKSGLPSDRFSAERTGGSVSTLTIQRTQQEDSAVYLCASSKPKTSGTYNEQFFGPGTRLTVL.

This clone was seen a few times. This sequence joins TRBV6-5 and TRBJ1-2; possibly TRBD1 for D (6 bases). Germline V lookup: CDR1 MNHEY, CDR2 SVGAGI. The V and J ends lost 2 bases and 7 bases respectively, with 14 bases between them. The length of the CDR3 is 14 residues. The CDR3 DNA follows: TGTGCCAGCAGTTACAGCGGGGGCTCGGGTGGCTACACCTTC. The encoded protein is CASSYSGGSGGYTF.

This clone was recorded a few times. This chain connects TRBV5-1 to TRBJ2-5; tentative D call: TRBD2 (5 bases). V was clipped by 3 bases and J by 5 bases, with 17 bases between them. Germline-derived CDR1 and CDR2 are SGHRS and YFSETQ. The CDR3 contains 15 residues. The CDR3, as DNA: TGCGCCAGCAGCTCAACTACTAGTTCGCGGGAGACCCAGTACTTC. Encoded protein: CASSSTTSSRETQYF.

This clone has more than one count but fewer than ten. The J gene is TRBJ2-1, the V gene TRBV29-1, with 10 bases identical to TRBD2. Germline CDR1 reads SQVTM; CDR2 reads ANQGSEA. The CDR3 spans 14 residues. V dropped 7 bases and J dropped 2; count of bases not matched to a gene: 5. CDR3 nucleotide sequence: TGCAGCGCCCTGGGGACTAGCGCCTACAATGAGCAGTTCTTC. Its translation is CSALGTSAYNEQFF.